The sequence of this T cell receptor beta chain was determined in a study of healthy donors' naive CD4 and CD8 T cells. Study context: Donors, half of them female, were 20-25, 40-50 or 60-70 years old.

This clonotype was seen once. Its antigen is currently unknown. General study results and limits: Negatively charged CDR3s marked CD8+ lineage; positively charged CDR3s marked CD4+ lineage. Most V and J genes were reportedly biased between naive CD4+ and CD8+ cells.

V shed 4 bases and J shed 4 bases, with 8 bases lying between them. The CDR3 has 12 amino acids. Germline CDR1 SQVTM, CDR2 ANQGSEA. Each TCR library used 500 ng of total RNA and a linear amplification protocol. TCRdb ran MiXCR on the reads and lists one entry per CDR3 protein. This sample has 150,000 to 200,000 distinct CDR3 sequences; about 70% occur once, and the top ten carry approximately 2.5%. The clonotype was recovered from a pool of human donors in good health; the sample pools cells from several healthy donors. This rearrangement joins TRBV29-1 to TRBJ1-5; unclear D gene. The specimen was naive CD4+ and CD8+ T cells sorted from blood, pooled from several donors. In nucleotides, the CDR3 is TGCAGCGTTGGGTTCCAGAATCAGCCCCAGCATTTT. Translating it yields CSVGFQNQPQHF.